The next 2 T cell receptor beta chains were all read from a single sample in a study of identical twins. TCRdb re-called the 5' RACE reads through MiXCR, storing one row per CDR3 protein. The sample gives 250,000 or so distinct CDR3 sequences, approximately 8.3% of which show up once; 3% to 3.5% is in the top ten. A further study also used this sample, focusing on yellow fever vaccine responses in identical twins.

The source material was CD8+ T cells sorted from blood. Receptors originate from a woman between 18 and 29 years old in good health.

This clonotype was counted between two and nine times. The chain is built from TRBV5-6 and TRBJ2-2, with D unresolved. V was shortened by 0 bases and J by 1 base, with 7 bases between the two germline ends. The CDR3 covers 15 residues. Germline CDR1 SGHDT, CDR2 YYEEEE. The CDR3 spells CASSLVMENTGELFF. As DNA, the CDR3 is TGTGCCAGCAGCTTGGTTATGGAGAACACCGGGGAGCTGTTTTTT.

This clonotype came up many times. The junction departs from the called germline gene at one end, perhaps through a read error. CDR3 bases: TGCAGCGTCGAAGGTGGTTCTCTAGCGGGCGAGACCCAGTACTTC. Protein product: CSVEGGSLAGETQYF. This chain links TRBV29-1 with TRBJ2-5; TRBD2 matches at 8 bases. Germline V gives CDR1 SQVTM, CDR2 ANQGSEA. This CDR3 has 15 amino acids.